This TCR beta chain comes out of a study of cytomegalovirus exposure and HLA in healthy donors (dated by TCRdb to 2015 to 2018). Some background on the complete study: In an earlier analysis of roughly 590 of the donors, approximately 300 Gb of sequence data and 100 million or so unique TCR beta sequences from 150 million to 200 million T cells were reported. Rather than using new phenotypic data, the later analysis identified candidate immune exposures from TCR beta sequences and from how often those sequences occurred across donors. Of the 300 to 450 genotyped donors, 81% were placed in the genetic ancestry cluster associated with self-reported Caucasian donors. Besides the first cohort of under 700 subjects, a separate validation cohort made up of roughly 130 different subjects was used. On average, around 240,000 unique TCR beta nucleotide sequences were sequenced per donor among about 400 genotyped donors of the cohort, with 15% to 20% of those sequences being non-productive. Typing coverage varied by locus: about 620-630 donors for A, B, C, DRB1 and DQB1; around 560 for DQA1; more than 600 for DPA1; fewer than 480 for DPB1. To predict cytomegalovirus infection status, the study combined high-throughput TCR immunosequencing, statistical association of individual TCRs with disease status, and machine learning. The T cell repertoires of some 670 subjects were profiled by immunosequencing and related to cytomegalovirus serostatus. Donor age, sex, ethnicity and CMV serostatus were collected together with the repertoire data. Roughly 5 DR-DQ haplotypes were handled as single units for association and clustering, since linkage in the cohort was strong. The study aimed to test whether signatures of past pathogen exposure could be identified by cataloging public T cell receptors. Class I and class II HLA loci were covered by the typing at four-digit resolution. A later genetic analysis used genome-wide SNP genotypes for about three fifths of the 666 donors, treating that subset as a discovery cohort. An earlier analysis of about 620 of the donors applied high-throughput TCR beta sequencing to assess whether each TCR beta V gene segment acted as functional or pseudogenic. Roughly 290 gigabases of sequencing data and 70 million to 95 million unique TCR sequences made up an early release that covered under 750 HLA-typed donors. A later analysis re-analyzed previously published TCR beta repertoires from approximately 670 donors and added high-resolution HLA genotyping to study TCR occurrence patterns. All discovery cohort repertoires had been generated on a single sequencing platform.

As for this clone: The target of this receptor is not known. Base qualities are not provided; no much larger clone lies one nucleotide away.

Library preparation used the immunoSEQ multiplex PCR assay. For the multiplex PCR, a mixture combining 60 forward primers for TCR Vbeta segments and 13 reverse primers for TCR Jbeta segments was used. The CDR3 region of rearranged TCR beta genes was amplified from genomic DNA with a multiplex PCR assay. Amplified TCR beta libraries were sequenced as 87-base-pair reads on the Illumina HiSeq System. In the source study's methods: A later analysis counted 65 million to 90 million unique TCR beta chains across the 550 to 800 repertoires, and around 12 million of these chains were shared by at least two donors. Raw reads were error-corrected and collapsed into unique sequences by a nearest-neighbor algorithm in which closely related sequences were merged to remove PCR and sequencing errors. CDR3 sequences were aligned to IMGT reference sequences to assign V, D and J gene segments. For a sequence to be retained, a match of at least six nucleotides was required to both a V gene segment and a J gene segment. A rearrangement counted as productive if the CDR3 had no stop codons and remained in frame with V and J, and every other rearrangement counted as non-productive. Following IMGT convention, CDR3 was defined as the stretch from the second conserved V-encoded cysteine up to the conserved J-encoded phenylalanine. The earlier analysis of 587 of the donors excluded any sequence lacking an unambiguous match to a single V gene segment. In an earlier analysis of about 590 of the donors, a V segment was called functional when productive rearrangements were above 56.7%, and segregating when the standard deviation between donors exceeded 5%. A statistical classification framework was built for diagnosing cytomegalovirus status from the catalog of TCR beta chain sequences. In a later analysis, TCR nucleotide sequences were compared against IMGT/GENE-DB human TR gene sequences so that V and J genes could be assigned. In a later analysis, CDR3 sequences and most-parsimonious VDJ recombination scenarios were assigned using the TCRdist pipeline. In a later analysis, each TCR beta chain was defined by its CDR3 amino acid sequence together with its V-gene family, and reads without a unique V-gene family were excluded. To address suspected cross-contamination and a sequencing artifact, a later analysis removed some 620 highly shared, low-generation-probability nucleotide sequences. In a later analysis, a clonal expansion index for each public chain was calculated from normalized within-repertoire ranks of inferred template counts. Generation probabilities in a later analysis came from a VDJ recombination model fitted to out-of-frame rearrangements, and those results were checked against IGoR. Hypergeometric tests were used in a later analysis to score TCR-TCR, TCR-HLA and TCR-CMV co-occurrence, with a repertoire-size bias correction applied to the TCR pairs. To estimate false discovery rates, a later analysis permuted the HLA or CMV assignments 20 times. A later analysis grouped co-occurring TCRs with DBSCAN, adding TCRdist sequence similarity when clustering within HLA-allele-positive subsets. Repertoires with fewer than 30,000 or more than 120,000 public chains were left out of co-occurrence clustering, as were a few repertoires with anomalous nucleotide sharing. Entries here come from immuneACCESS through TCRdb and include only in-frame sequences with V and J called. Some clones fail to appear in such tables; in the studies checked, an unresolved V gene covers under half of the shortfall, and the cause of the remainder is unknown. That table furnishes V, J and clone size, whereas the DNA furnished D and trimming. This sample lists tens of thousands of clones; over 60% were detected once. The leading ten clones occupy less than 8.5% of the sample.

In total, about 650 healthy bone marrow donors made up the cohort. All cohort members were sampled while nominally healthy, although unrecorded immune exposures were likely present. The donor was CMV seronegative and was included in the group of approximately 350 seronegative cohort members. Each donor provided a peripheral blood sample, and peripheral blood mononuclear cells were used for TCR beta sequencing. The Qiagen DNeasy Blood Extraction Kit was used to extract genomic DNA from the blood cell samples. Paper-wide results and their limitations: A further reported finding was that TCR beta sequences accurately predicted the HLA-A and HLA-B alleles for most subjects in the first cohort. Roughly 15 rarely observed V segments, including chromosome 9 orphons, were excluded from the earlier analysis of approximately 500 of the donors because counts were too low. An earlier analysis of approximately 500 of the donors showed that most TCR beta V segments appeared in productive rearrangements either about 90% or about 30% of the time, which broadly matched IMGT annotations. According to a later analysis, most CMV-associated TCR beta chains appeared to be HLA-restricted, and the HLA associations seemed to be driven largely by CMV exposure. It was suggested by the authors that the approach could potentially be generalized to other disease states and immunological phenotypes. In a later analysis, HLA-associated TCR beta chains showed more clonal expansion and lower generation probabilities than non-associated chains that were equally common. A group of highly shared sequence variants was considered likely to be a technical artifact of the sequencing pipeline. Several of the top co-occurrence clusters appeared to be linked to parvovirus B19, influenza, CMV and Epstein-Barr virus, according to a later analysis. The classifier was reported to diagnose cytomegalovirus status with high specificity and sensitivity in both the original and validation cohorts. Roughly uniform sequencing depth across donors was assumed in presence/absence analyses, although this assumption may not hold. The study gave a list of 150 to 200 TCR beta chains associated with cytomegalovirus. Immune exposure information for the cohort was limited to CMV serostatus. A later genetic analysis reported fewer N-insertions in productive TCRs among donors in an Asian-associated ancestry cluster than the roughly 700-donor mean. In a later analysis, around 15,000 TCR beta sequences were associated with specific HLA alleles at a false discovery rate of 0.05. V-gene and J-gene trimming of TCR beta chains was associated with a missense DCLRE1C variant in a later genetic analysis, and the association was replicated in an independent cohort. HLA typing was unavailable for some donors at each locus, so association tests used only the typed subset. Assigning TCR associations to individual alleles was difficult when HLA alleles, especially DR and DQ, strongly co-occurred. Only TCR beta chains were sequenced in this cohort, and the absence of alpha or paired-chain data limited detectable features. Most TCR sequences were observed very rarely across donors, whereas some public TCRs were present in many individuals. In vitro tests confirmed that a few of the cytomegalovirus-associated TCR beta chains recognize cytomegalovirus antigens. Linkage disequilibrium might explain the correlated functional status among segregating V segments, but an unknown experimental factor could not be ruled out. In a later analysis, the rate of TCR association differed among HLA loci, with DRB1 alleles having the most associated TCRs and HLA-C alleles having the fewest. Because the 87-base-pair reads could not distinguish some IMGT-functional V segments, including TRBV6-2 and TRBV6-3, those segments were excluded.

CDR1 and CDR2, looked up from the germline V gene, are SGHTA and FQGNSA. The CDR3 sequence holds 15 residues, the cysteine and phenylalanine included. Just the 45-base CDR3 DNA is kept, in frame starting at base 1. Trimmed from V: 4 bases; trimmed from J: 4 bases; junction bases lacking a gene match: 4. This TCR derives from a man aged 25 to 45 in good health and CMV-seronegative. The sample was PBMCs. The rearranged chain carries TRBV7-2 and TRBJ2-5; TRBD2 fits 12 bases in the junction. For the CDR3, the sequence is CASSSLAGGRETQYF. The DNA sequence is given as TGTGCCAGCAGCTCCCTAGCGGGGGGGAGAGAGACCCAGTACTTC.